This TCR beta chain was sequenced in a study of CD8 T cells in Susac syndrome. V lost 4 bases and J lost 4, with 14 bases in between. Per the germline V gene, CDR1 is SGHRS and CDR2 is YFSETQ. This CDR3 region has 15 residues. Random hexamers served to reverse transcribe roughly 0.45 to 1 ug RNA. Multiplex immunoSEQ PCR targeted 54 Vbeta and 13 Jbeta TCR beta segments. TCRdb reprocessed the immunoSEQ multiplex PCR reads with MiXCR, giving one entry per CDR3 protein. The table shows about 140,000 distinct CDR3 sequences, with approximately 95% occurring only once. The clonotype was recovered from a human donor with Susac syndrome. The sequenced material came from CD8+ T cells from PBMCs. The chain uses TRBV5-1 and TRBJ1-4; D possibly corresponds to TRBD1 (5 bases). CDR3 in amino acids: CASSQGETSNEKLFF. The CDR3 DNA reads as TGCGCCAGCAGCCAGGGAGAAACCAGTAATGAAAAACTGTTTTTT.